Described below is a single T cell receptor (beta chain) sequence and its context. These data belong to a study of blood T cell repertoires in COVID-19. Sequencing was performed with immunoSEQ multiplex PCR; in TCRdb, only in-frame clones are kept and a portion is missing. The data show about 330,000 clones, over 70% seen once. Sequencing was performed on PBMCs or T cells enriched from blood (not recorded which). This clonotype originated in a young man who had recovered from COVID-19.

The CDR3 DNA is TGTGCCAGCAGTTTATCCGGACAGTATCTAGCGGGCAATCAGCCCCAGCATTTT. It specifies CASSLSGQYLAGNQPQHF. The J gene is TRBJ1-5, the V gene TRBV27; D is possibly TRBD1 (6 bases). V was clipped by 0 bases and J by 2 bases, with 17 bases between them. This CDR3 comprises 18 residues. Germline CDR1 and CDR2: MNHEY and SMNVEV (reference sequence).